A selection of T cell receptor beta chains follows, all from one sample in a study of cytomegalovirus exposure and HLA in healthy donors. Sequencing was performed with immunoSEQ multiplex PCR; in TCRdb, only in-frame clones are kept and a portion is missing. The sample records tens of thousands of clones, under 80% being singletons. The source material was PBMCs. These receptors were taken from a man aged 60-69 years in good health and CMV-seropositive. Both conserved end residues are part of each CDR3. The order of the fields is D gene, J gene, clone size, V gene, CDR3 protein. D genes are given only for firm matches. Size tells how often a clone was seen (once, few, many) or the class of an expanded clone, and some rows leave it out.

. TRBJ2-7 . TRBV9 CASSVEASAYEQYF
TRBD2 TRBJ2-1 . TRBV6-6 CASRASGGLYNEQFF
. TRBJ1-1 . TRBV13 CASTNMNTEAFF
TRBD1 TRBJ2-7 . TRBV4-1 CASSQGPGQGRAYEQYF
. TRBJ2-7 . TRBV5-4 CASSAAGQGEAEQYF
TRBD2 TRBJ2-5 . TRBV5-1 CASSLGVRESFQETQYF
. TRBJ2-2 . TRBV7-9 CSSSWASEELFF
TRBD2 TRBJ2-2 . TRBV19 CASTPLAGGYTGELFF
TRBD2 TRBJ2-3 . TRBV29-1 CSFSGTLRDTQYF
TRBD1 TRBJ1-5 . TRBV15 CATSRGTVYDSNQPQHF
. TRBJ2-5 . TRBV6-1 CATGLEETQYF
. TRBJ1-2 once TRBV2 CASSSGGYGYTF
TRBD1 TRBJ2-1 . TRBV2 CASGGTGGLEQFF
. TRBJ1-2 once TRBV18 CASSLDSNYGYTF
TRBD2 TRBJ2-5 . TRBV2 CASSDETSGYETQYF
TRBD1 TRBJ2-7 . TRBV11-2 CASRLNRDRSYEQYF
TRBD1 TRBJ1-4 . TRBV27 CASSPQTGRRFF
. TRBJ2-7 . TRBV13 CASSSADRGTYEQYF
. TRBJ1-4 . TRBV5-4 CASSLEGLNEKLFF
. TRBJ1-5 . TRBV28 CASSPGVRNQPQHF
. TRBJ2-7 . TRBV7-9 CSSSLAGDEQYF
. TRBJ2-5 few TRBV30 CAWSPASQETQYF
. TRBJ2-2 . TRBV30 CAWSSGSWTGELFF
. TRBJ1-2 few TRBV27 CASSDNFFDGYTF
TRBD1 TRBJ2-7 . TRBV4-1 CASSHEGSGTGPYEQYF
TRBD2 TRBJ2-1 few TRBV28 CASSWGAGGNEQFF
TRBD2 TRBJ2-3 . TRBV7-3 CASSPSGSRSDTQYF
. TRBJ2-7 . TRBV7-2 CASSGTGKYEQYF
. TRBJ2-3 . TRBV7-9 CASSLGQITDTQYF
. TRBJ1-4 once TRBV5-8 CASSYEIATNEKLFF
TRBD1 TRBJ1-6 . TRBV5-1 CASSIQGIQNSPLHF
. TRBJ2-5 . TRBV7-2 CASSPRTGSGRTETQYF
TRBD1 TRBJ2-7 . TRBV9 CASSVDWAGGLEQYF
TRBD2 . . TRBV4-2 CASRHSGGRDQETQYF
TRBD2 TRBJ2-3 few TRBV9 CASSVVGGGANTQYF
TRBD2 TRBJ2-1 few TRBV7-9 CSSSLGQRGDNEQFF
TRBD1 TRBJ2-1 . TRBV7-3 CASSLTWTGVGGEQFF
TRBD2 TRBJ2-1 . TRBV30 CAWSIPGLAGGPEQFF
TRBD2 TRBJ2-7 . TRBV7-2 CASSNIAGGVSYEQYF
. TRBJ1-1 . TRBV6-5 CASRGGGSHTEAFF
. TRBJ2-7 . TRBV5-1 CASSLGMSYDEQYF
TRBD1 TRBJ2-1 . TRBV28 CASSSPPGGNEQFF
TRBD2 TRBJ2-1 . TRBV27 CASTFGGGARYNEQFF
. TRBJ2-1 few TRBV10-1 CASSESGGGRQLANNEQFF
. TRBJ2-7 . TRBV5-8 CASSLNSREQYF
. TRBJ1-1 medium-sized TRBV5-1 CASSLANRIGHLNTEAFF